What follows describes a single TCR beta chain. Many counts were recorded for this clonotype. The antigen it recognizes is unknown. Base qualities are not at hand, and no much larger clone is one base apart. This sample was included in a study of early T cells in non-severe SARS-CoV-2 infection (dated by TCRdb to the early 2020s). With regard to the full study: Because TCR sequencing relied on bulk RNA taken from unsorted whole blood, pairing of alpha and beta chains was not possible.

The cysteine opens and the phenylalanine closes a CDR3 of 16 amino acids. The kept DNA is CDR3 alone, 48 bases in frame from the first base. The junction carries 15 bases between V and J, which are trimmed by 1 base and 1 base respectively. Sequences SGHRS (CDR1) and YFSETQ (CDR2) are obtained from the germline V gene. The library was obtained by 5' RACE. TCRdb shows the sequencer as NextSeq 500. The TCR library protocol attached unique molecular identifiers to individual cDNA molecules to correct for sequencing error and PCR bias. Both TCR alpha and beta chains were sequenced, and tight co-correlation was observed between alpha and beta sequence abundances in each sample. The authors processed their data as follows. V gene, J gene and CDR3 annotation of TCR sequences was performed with Decombinator V4. Expanded TCRs were defined as changing significantly between any two time points under a Poisson model with p below 0.0001. TCR abundances were normalised to the total number of TCRs sequenced per sample and were expressed as counts per million. TRAV1-2 paired with TRAJ12, TRAJ20 or TRAJ33 defined MAIT TCRs, while TRAV10 paired with TRAJ18 defined iNKT TCRs. VDJdb, accessed 1 November 2021, was searched for CMV, EBV and SARS-CoV-2 annotated TCRs, with TCRs annotated for multiple antigens excluded. TCRdb trimmed the raw reads at Q25, called clones with MiXCR and kept productive beta chains. Records with the same CDR3 protein are collapsed into one entry carrying the most frequent genes and DNA. None of the V and J calls come from the authors' own analysis; TCRdb made them. The sample records tens of thousands of distinct CDR3 sequences, roughly 12% of which are singletons. The ten biggest clones cover about 4% of the sample.

Paper-wide results and their limitations: VDJdb matching was skewed toward anti-spike CD8 responses and likely underestimated virus-specific expansions by missing private and CD4 specificities.

The study was a case-control design nested within a healthcare worker cohort in London, UK, with weekly nasopharyngeal swab PCR tests and blood sampling. Healthcare workers were recruited during the week of the UK lockdown, between 23 and 31 March 2020, and followed weekly for up to about 15 weeks. Sequencing was performed on whole blood. The sequence was collected from an adult who was a healthcare worker with PCR-confirmed SARS-CoV-2 infection or an uninfected control (not recorded which). The V and J genes are TRBV5-1 and TRBJ2-7; matching of 5 bases hints at TRBD1 as the D gene. For the CDR3, the sequence is CASSLLQGSRSYEQYF. The DNA reads TGCGCCAGCAGCTTGTTGCAGGGAAGTCGGTCCTACGAGCAGTACTTC. The reference TRBV5-1 and TRBJ2-7 proteins fill in what lies around the CDR3, so the full variable domain reads KAGVTQTPRYLIKTRGQQVTLSCSPISGHRSVSWYQQTPGQGLQFLFEYFSETQRNKGNFPGRFSGRQFSNSRSEMNVSTLELGDSALYLCASSLLQGSRSYEQYFGPGTRLTVT.